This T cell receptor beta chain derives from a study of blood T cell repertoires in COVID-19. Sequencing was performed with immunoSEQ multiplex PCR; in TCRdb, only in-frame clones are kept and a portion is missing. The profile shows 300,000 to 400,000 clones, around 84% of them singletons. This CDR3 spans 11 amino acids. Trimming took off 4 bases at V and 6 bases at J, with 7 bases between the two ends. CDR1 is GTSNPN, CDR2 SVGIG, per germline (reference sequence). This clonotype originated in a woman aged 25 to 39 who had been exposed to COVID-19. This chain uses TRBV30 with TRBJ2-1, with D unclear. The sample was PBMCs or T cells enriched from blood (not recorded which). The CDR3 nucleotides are TGTGCCTGGACAGGAAGCAATGAGCAGTTCTTC. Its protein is CAWTGSNEQFF. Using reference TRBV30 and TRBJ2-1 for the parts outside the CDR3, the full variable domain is SQTIHQWPATLVQPVGSPLSLECTVEGTSNPNLYWYRQAAGRGLQLLFYSVGIGQISSEVPQNLSASRPQDRQFILSSKKLLLSDSGFYLCAWTGSNEQFFGPGTRLTVL.